These 29 T cell receptor beta chains were all obtained from the same sample, sequenced in a study of early T cells in non-severe SARS-CoV-2 infection. TCRdb independently ran MiXCR on the 5' RACE reads; one entry per CDR3 protein. The sample holds 35,000 to 40,000 distinct CDR3 sequences, roughly 4% seen once. Sequenced input: whole blood. The receptor set was obtained from an adult who was a healthcare worker with PCR-confirmed SARS-CoV-2 infection or an uninfected control (not recorded which).

This clonotype was seen more than once but under ten times. This chain connects TRBV20-1 to TRBJ2-1; either TRBD1 or TRBD2 may supply D (5 bases each). CDR1 and CDR2 (germline): DFQATT, SNEGSKA (reference sequence). V gave up 0 bases and J gave up 6 bases, with 18 bases separating them. The CDR3 has 16 amino acids. The CDR3 here is CSARDFLGPEVNEQFF. The CDR3 DNA reads TGCAGTGCTAGAGACTTCCTGGGACCAGAGGTCAATGAGCAGTTCTTC.

This rearrangement joins TRBV29-1 to TRBJ2-3; either TRBD1 or TRBD2 may fit D (5 bases each). The CDR3 spans 13 residues. In germline, CDR1 is SQVTM, CDR2 ANQGSEA. Trimming removed 5 bases from V and 14 bases from J, with 23 bases in between. The CDR3 nucleotides are TGCAGCGTTTCTGGAGAACTGGGACCGCCGCCGTATTTT. Translation: CSVSGELGPPPYF.

The V and J genes are TRBV7-9 and TRBJ2-7; D is ambiguous. V dropped 2 bases and J dropped 2 bases, with 4 bases sitting between them. Germline V lookup: CDR1 SEHNR, CDR2 FQNEAQ (reference sequence). CDR3 length: 12 residues. The CDR3, as DNA: TGTGCCAGCAGCTTAACGACCTACGAGCAGTACGTC. Its protein is CASSLTTYEQYV.

At least ten counts were recorded for this clonotype. The rearrangement joins TRBV10-3 to TRBJ2-1, with 7 bases aligning to TRBD2. Germline V gene data show CDR1 as ENHRY and CDR2 as SYGVKD. This CDR3 contains 13 residues. With 4 bases clipped from V and 6 bases from J, the junction kept 3 bases outside the gene matches. The CDR3 region has the DNA TGTGCCATCAGTGCCGGGACTACCAATGAGCAGTTCTTC. Translation gives CAISAGTTNEQFF.

The chain carries TRBV5-1 and TRBJ2-3, with 10 bases aligning to TRBD1. CDR3 size: 14 residues. J was trimmed by 4 bases and V by 2 bases; bases with no gene match: 1. CDR1 is SGHRS, CDR2 YFSETQ, per germline. CDR3 sequence (DNA): TGCGCCAGCAGCTTCGGACAGGGGGCAGATACGCAGTATTTT. It specifies CASSFGQGADTQYF.

This clonotype has a count of ten or more. The rearrangement uses TRBV6-6 and TRBJ1-1; a weak D match, TRBD1 (5 bases). With 4 bases removed from V and 4 bases from J, the gap between germline ends came to 13 bases. There are 14 residues in the CDR3. Germline CDR1 MNHNY, CDR2 SVGAGI (reference sequence). Written as DNA, the CDR3 is TGTGCCAGCAGTTTCGGTGGGGGGGGCACTGAAGCTTTCTTT. Translating gives CASSFGGGGTEAFF.

This clonotype was observed at least ten times. V usage is TRBV10-3 and J usage is TRBJ1-1; D might be TRBD1 (5 bases). Deletions cut 2 bases from V and 1 base from J, with 8 bases between. The CDR3 spans 14 residues. Germline V gives CDR1 ENHRY, CDR2 SYGVKD. DNA for the CDR3: TGTGCCATCAGTGAGGGGCAGGGGAACACTGAAGCTTTCTTT. The encoded protein is CAISEGQGNTEAFF.

This clonotype was found many times. This chain uses TRBV3-1 with TRBJ2-6, with D uncertain. The V end was cut by 1 base, the J end by 0 bases, with 4 bases between. Germline V gives CDR1 LGHDT, CDR2 YNNKEL (reference sequence). This CDR3 has 15 residues. CDR3 in DNA: TGTGCCAGCAGCCAAGCACCCTCTGGGGCCAACGTCCTGACTTTC. Translating it yields CASSQAPSGANVLTF.

This chain connects TRBV7-2 to TRBJ2-7; 7 positions agree with TRBD1. In germline, CDR1 is SGHTA, CDR2 FQGNSA. CDR3 length: 14 residues. The junction had 1 base not matched to a gene; V was cut back by 0 bases and J by 2 bases. As DNA, the CDR3 is TGTGCCAGCAGCTTAGCGGACAGGCCCTACGAGCAGTACTTC. This sequence encodes CASSLADRPYEQYF.

This clonotype was observed many times. The chain has TRBV7-2 and TRBJ1-1, with D maybe TRBD1 (5 bases). Trimming took 2 bases from V and 9 from J, leaving 13 bases between them. There are 13 residues in the CDR3. The germline gives CDR1 SGHTA, CDR2 FQGNSA. This CDR3 reads CASSLYRQSKAFF. As DNA, the CDR3 is TGTGCCAGCAGCTTATACAGGCAGTCGAAAGCTTTCTTT.

In this sample, this clonotype turned up many times. The chain carries TRBV19 and TRBJ1-5; the D gene is possibly TRBD1 (5 bases). The CDR3 extends over 16 amino acids. Trimming pared 4 bases from V and 2 bases from J, leaving 15 bases between. Germline V gene lookup returns CDR1 LNHDA and CDR2 SQIVND (reference sequence). The DNA for the CDR3 is TGTGCCAGTAGTAAATTTAGAGGGGACGGCAATCAGCCCCAGCATTTT. Protein sequence: CASSKFRGDGNQPQHF. Looking up the rest from reference TRBV19 and TRBJ1-5 gives the full variable domain: DGGITQSPKYLFRKEGQNVTLSCEQNLNHDAMYWYRQDPGQGLRLIYYSQIVNDFQKGDIAEGYSVSREKKESFPLTVTSAQKNPTAFYLCASSKFRGDGNQPQHFGDGTRLSIL.

This clonotype was seen many times. The chain is built from TRBV27 and TRBJ2-4; the D is unclear. Germline V gives CDR1 MNHEY, CDR2 SMNVEV (reference sequence). The CDR3 covers 14 residues. With 6 bases removed from V and 6 bases from J, the gap between germline ends came to 15 bases. The CDR3 loop is CASSTLHMGNIQYF. The CDR3 nucleotides read TGTGCCAGCAGCACCCTTCATATGGGAAACATTCAGTACTTC.

This clonotype occurred a few times. The chain uses TRBV5-6 and TRBJ2-2, with D possibly being TRBD2 (5 bases). The V end lost 4 bases, the J end lost 2 bases, and 15 bases lay between the germline ends. This CDR3 contains 16 residues. In germline, CDR1 is SGHDT, CDR2 YYEEEE. CDR3 coding DNA: TGTGCCAGCAGCCGTGCGGACGAGGGAAACACCGGGGAGCTGTTTTTT. As protein: CASSRADEGNTGELFF.

This clonotype was seen at least ten times. The chain couples TRBV7-2 to TRBJ2-3, with 12 bases aligning to TRBD2. V shed 5 bases, J shed 2 bases, and the junction held 5 bases outside the gene matches. Germline V lookup: CDR1 SGHTA, CDR2 FQGNSA. This CDR3 has 16 amino acids. The CDR3 DNA sequence: TGTGCCAGCAGCCCCAGACTAGCGGGAGTCACAGATACGCAGTATTTT. This encodes CASSPRLAGVTDTQYF.

This clonotype was recorded many times. The genes are TRBV7-3 and TRBJ1-1, with D unclear. Trimming removed 4 bases at V and 1 base at J, with 7 bases between. The CDR3 is 13 amino acids. CDR1 is SGHTA, CDR2 FQGTGA, per germline. CDR3 coding DNA: TGTGCCAGCAGCTCCACACCGAACACTGAAGCTTTCTTT. Residues: CASSSTPNTEAFF.

In its sample, this clonotype was seen many times. The rearrangement uses TRBV5-6 and TRBJ2-1; 8 nucleotides line up with TRBD1. The CDR3 loop spans 16 amino acids. Germline loops: CDR1 SGHDT, CDR2 YYEEEE. Unmatched junction bases numbered 9, after V lost 0 bases and J lost 7 bases. This chain's CDR3 is CASSLGDRGGTNEQFF. The CDR3 DNA reads as TGTGCCAGCAGCTTGGGAGACAGGGGAGGTACGAATGAGCAGTTCTTC.

This clonotype came up once. V gene TRBV28 combines with J gene TRBJ2-1; a possible D gene is TRBD2 (6 bases). Germline values: CDR1 MDHEN, CDR2 SYDVKM. V shed 10 bases and J shed 8 bases, with 15 bases lying between them. This CDR3 has 12 residues. For the CDR3, the DNA is TGTGCCACCTCGACTAGGCACTATGAGCAGTTCTTC. It is translated as CATSTRHYEQFF.

The sample holds many counts of this clonotype. The rearrangement uses TRBV7-2 and TRBJ2-1; D gene uncertain. This CDR3 contains 12 residues. The germline V and J ends were trimmed by 7 bases and 6 bases, with 10 bases remaining between them. Germline V CDR1 and CDR2: SGHTA, FQGNSA. CDR3 DNA: TGTGCCAGCACCCTTAGGGCCAATGAGCAGTTCTTC. This encodes CASTLRANEQFF. Based on the CDR3 plus reference TRBV7-2 and TRBJ2-1, the full variable domain is GAGVSQSPSNKVTEKGKDVELRCDPISGHTALYWYRQSLGQGLEFLIYFQGNSAPDKSGLPSDRFSAERTGGSVSTLTIQRTQQEDSAVYLCASTLRANEQFFGPGTRLTVL.

At least ten counts were recorded for this clonotype. The chain is built from TRBV12-3 or TRBV12-4 and TRBJ1-4; 9 bases are shared with TRBD1. This CDR3 is 15 amino acids long. V dropped 6 bases and J dropped 3; count of bases not matched to a gene: 5. The CDR3 coding sequence is TGTGCCAGCAGACCTACAGGGGGCCCTAATGAAAAACTGTTTTTT. Translated, it gives CASRPTGGPNEKLFF.

This clonotype was found many times. The J gene is TRBJ2-3, the V gene TRBV5-1; no clear D gene. CDR1 is SGHRS, CDR2 YFSETQ, per germline. The V end was cut by 4 bases, the J end by 0 bases, with 12 bases between. CDR3 length: 15 amino acids. The CDR3 spells CASSDRTFSTDTQYF. CDR3 sequence (DNA): TGCGCCAGCAGCGACCGGACGTTTAGCACAGATACGCAGTATTTT.

Many counts were recorded for this clonotype. In DNA, the CDR3 is TGTGCCAGCAGGCCAAGACAGGGTACCACCGGGGAGCTGTTTTTT. Translation gives CASRPRQGTTGELFF. This chain uses TRBV6-6 with TRBJ2-2; 7 bases agree with TRBD1. CDR1 and CDR2 (germline): MNHNY, SVGAGI (reference sequence). The CDR3 length is 15 residues. V lost 6 bases, J lost 4 bases, and 8 bases stayed unmatched.

This clonotype was counted at least ten times. V and J are TRBV5-4 and TRBJ2-1, with 7 bases identical to TRBD1. The CDR3 is made up of 16 amino acids. The V gene's germline CDR1 is SGHNT and CDR2 YYREEE (reference sequence). V lost 4 bases, J lost 5 bases, and 12 bases stayed unmatched. This CDR3 reads CASSQGDRSVDNEQFF. CDR3 coding DNA: TGTGCCAGCAGCCAAGGGGACAGAAGTGTGGACAATGAGCAGTTCTTC.

Of note for this clonotype: A single base separates this from a much larger clone, so it may be a read error. This rearrangement joins TRBV15 to TRBJ1-3; D unclear. V dropped 3 bases and J dropped 0 bases, with 6 bases sitting between them. Germline CDR1 is LNHNV and CDR2 is YYDKDF (reference sequence). This CDR3 has 14 residues. CDR3: CATSRVSSGNTIYF. The CDR3 bases are TGTGCCACCAGCAGGGTCAGCTCTGGAAACACCATATATTTT.

This clonotype has ten or more counts. The genes are TRBV27 and TRBJ2-1, with D uncertain. The germline V gene encodes CDR1 MNHEY and CDR2 SMNVEV (reference sequence). The CDR3 loop spans 13 amino acids. V gave up 6 bases and J gave up 0 bases, with 6 bases separating them. The CDR3 here is CASSQSSYNEQFF. As DNA, the CDR3 is TGTGCCAGCAGCCAGAGCTCCTACAATGAGCAGTTCTTC.

The rearrangement uses TRBV7-8 and TRBJ2-5, with D maybe TRBD2 (6 bases). V was pared by 5 bases and J by 5 bases, with 15 bases between. The CDR3 totals 14 residues. Germline CDR1 is SGHVS and CDR2 is FQNEAQ. In DNA form, the CDR3 reads TGTGCCAGCAGCACCCAACTAGCTCGGGAGACCCAGTACTTC. This codes for CASSTQLARETQYF.

This clonotype was picked up many times. The chain carries TRBV5-1 and TRBJ1-2; D remains unclear. Between the trimmed V and J ends, which lost 0 bases and 7 bases, there was a span of 10 bases. The CDR3 extends over 13 amino acids. The germline V gene has CDR1 SGHRS and CDR2 YFSETQ. The CDR3 DNA follows: TGCGCCAGCAGCTTGGACGGGGAGTCTGGCTACACCTTC. Its translation is CASSLDGESGYTF.

V is TRBV11-3 and J is TRBJ2-2; D remains ambiguous. Trimming cost V 1 base and J 0 bases, with 6 bases left between them. This CDR3 is built from 15 residues. Germline CDR1 and CDR2: SGHNT and YENEEA. The CDR3 sequence is CASSLGAANTGELFF. CDR3 bases: TGTGCCAGCAGCTTAGGAGCTGCGAACACCGGGGAGCTGTTTTTT. The full variable domain, rest sourced from reference TRBV11-3 and TRBJ2-2, is EAGVVQSPRYKIIEKKQPVAFWCNPISGHNTLYWYLQNLGQGPELLIRYENEEAVDDSQLPKDRFSAERLKGVDSTLKIQPAELGDSAVYLCASSLGAANTGELFFGEGSRLTVL.

This clonotype was seen a handful of times. This chain uses TRBV29-1 with TRBJ1-1, with D possibly being TRBD1 (6 bases). CDR1 is SQVTM, CDR2 ANQGSEA, per germline. This CDR3 comprises 13 residues. The V end lost 7 bases, the J end lost 0 bases, and 12 bases lay between the germline ends. Written as DNA, the CDR3 is TGCAGCGCTCGACAGGACATGAACACTGAAGCTTTCTTT. Translated: CSARQDMNTEAFF. Based on the CDR3 plus reference TRBV29-1 and TRBJ1-1, the full variable domain is SAVISQKPSRDICQRGTSLTIQCQVDSQVTMMFWYRQQPGQSLTLIATANQGSEATYESGFVIDKFPISRPNLTFSTLTVSNMSPEDSSIYLCSARQDMNTEAFFGQGTRLTVV.

The chain uses TRBV24-1 and TRBJ2-6; D gene ambiguous. Trimming left V 4 bases short and J 0 bases short, with 12 bases between. The CDR3 is 17 residues long. Germline V gives CDR1 KGHDR, CDR2 SFDVKD. The CDR3 DNA reads TGTGCCACCAGTGAGTCCCACCTATACTCTGGGGCCAACGTCCTGACTTTC. Encoded protein: CATSESHLYSGANVLTF.